These T cell receptor beta chains were read from a single sample in a study of Graves' ophthalmopathy and Graves' hyperthyroidism. TCRdb used MiXCR to reprocess the multiplex PCR reads, holding one entry per CDR3 protein. The table includes approximately 210,000 distinct CDR3 sequences, roughly 27% detected once. Sequencing input: peripheral blood. These receptors all stem from a man over 45 with Graves' ophthalmopathy. Both conserved end residues are part of each CDR3. Fields, in order: D gene, clone size, J gene, V gene, CDR3 DNA, CDR3 protein. The D gene is left open where the match is weak. The size entry is marked missing in some rows and otherwise reads once, few, many or a size class.

>TRBD2|-|TRBJ2-7|TRBV27
TGTGCCAGCAGTTCCTCCGGGACTAGCTACGAGCAGTACTTC
CASSSSGTSYEQYF
>TRBD2|many|TRBJ2-7|TRBV5-1
TGCGCCAGCAGCGGGGGACTAGCGGGAGTTGGCTACGAGCAGTACTTC
CASSGGLAGVGYEQYF
>-|many|TRBJ1-5|TRBV7-8
TGTGCCAGCAGCCATGGGCAACAGCCCCAGCATTTT
CASSHGQQPQHF
>-|many|TRBJ1-5|TRBV6-5
TGTGCCAGCAGTTACGCAGGGGGCAATCAGCCCCAGCATTTT
CASSYAGGNQPQHF
>-|-|TRBJ2-7|TRBV7-2
TGTGCCAGCAGCTTAGGCGGGTGGTACGAGCAGTACTTC
CASSLGGWYEQYF
>-|many|TRBJ2-7|TRBV6-2/TRBV6-3
TGTGCCAGCAGTTACCTGACCTACGAGCAGTACTTC
CASSYLTYEQYF
>-|many|TRBJ1-1|TRBV27
TGTGCCAGCAGTTTATTGCTGGGGACTGAAGCTTTCTTT
CASSLLLGTEAFF
>-|many|TRBJ2-4|TRBV3-1
TGTGCCAGCAGCCAGGGTGCGGGGCCCCCAGCCAAAAACATTCAGTACTTC
CASSQGAGPPAKNIQYF
>-|few|TRBJ2-7|TRBV6-1
TGTGCCAGCAGCCCAGGGTGGGACGAGCAGTACTTC
CASSPGWDEQYF
>-|many|TRBJ2-3|TRBV6-2/TRBV6-3
TGTGCCAGCAGTTACAGGAGCACAGATACGCAGTATTTT
CASSYRSTDTQYF
>TRBD1|many|TRBJ1-2|TRBV6-5
TGTGCCAGCAGTTCCAGACAGGGGAGCTATGGCTACACCTTC
CASSSRQGSYGYTF
>-|many|TRBJ2-7|TRBV2
TGTGCCAGCTCCGGCGGGTTGAGCCACGAGCAGTACTTC
CASSGGLSHEQYF
>-|many|TRBJ1-1|TRBV12-3/TRBV12-4
TGTGCCAGCAGTTCGGACAGCTCTGAAGCTTTCTTT
CASSSDSSEAFF
>-|-|TRBJ1-6|TRBV6-1
TGTGCCAGCAGTACGACAGGCCCCTATAATTCACCCCTCCACTTT
CASSTTGPYNSPLHF
>-|-|TRBJ1-2|TRBV7-9
TGTGCCAGCACCCAAGATGGAGGGTTCGGCTATGGCTACACCTTC
CASTQDGGFGYGYTF
>TRBD2|-|TRBJ2-7|TRBV29-1
TGCAGCGTGAGAGCGGGAGGGCCGGGCGAGCAGTACTTC
CSVRAGGPGEQYF
>-|-|TRBJ2-7|TRBV12-3/TRBV12-4
TGTGCCAGCAGTTTCTCTCTCTACGAGCAGTACTTC
CASSFSLYEQYF